One and the same sample provided the 5 T cell receptor beta chains below, sequenced in a study of blood T cell repertoires in COVID-19. Measured with immunoSEQ multiplex PCR; TCRdb has only the in-frame clones, and not every one. The sample lists approximately 170,000 clones; 70% to 90% were seen once. The specimen sequenced was peripheral blood. Receptors originate from a man aged 18 to 30 who had recovered from COVID-19.

J is TRBJ1-5 and V is TRBV6-5; weak D call: TRBD1 (6 bases). This CDR3 is 14 amino acids long. Germline V gene data show CDR1 as MNHEY and CDR2 as SVGAGI. Trimming took off 7 bases at V and 7 bases at J, with 17 bases between the two ends. The CDR3 reads CASIDGGAGQPQHF. The CDR3 nucleotides read TGTGCCAGCATCGACGGGGGGGCAGGGCAGCCCCAGCATTTT.

This chain links TRBV6-5 with TRBJ2-7, with D perhaps matching TRBD2 (6 bases). Germline V gives CDR1 MNHEY, CDR2 SVGAGI. The V end lost 6 bases, the J end lost 5 bases, and 17 bases lay between the germline ends. This CDR3 has 14 amino acids. Here the CDR3 reads CASSQLAGSHEQYF. The DNA of the CDR3 is TGTGCCAGCAGCCAACTCGCGGGAAGTCACGAGCAGTACTTC.

The chain joins TRBV5-4 to TRBJ2-3, with D possibly TRBD1 on 6 matching bases. Germline V gene data show CDR1 as SGHNT and CDR2 as YYREEE (reference sequence). The CDR3 consists of 15 residues. Trimming stripped 1 base from V and 5 bases from J, with 14 bases between. CDR3 DNA: TGTGCCAGCAGCTTGTTGAACAGGGCCCGAGATACGCAGTATTTT. Protein sequence: CASSLLNRARDTQYF. Full variable domain (remainder filled in from reference TRBV5-4 and TRBJ2-3): ETGVTQSPTHLIKTRGQQVTLRCSSQSGHNTVSWYQQALGQGPQFIFQYYREEENGRGNFPPRFSGLQFPNYSSELNVNALELDDSALYLCASSLLNRARDTQYFGPGTRLTVL.

The chain recombines TRBV19 with TRBJ1-2; 9 nucleotides line up with TRBD1. This CDR3 is built from 15 residues. Trimming cost V 4 bases and J 4 bases; bases outside gene matches: 7. Germline assignment: CDR1 LNHDA and CDR2 SQIVND (reference sequence). CDR3 bases: TGTGCCAGTAGTACTGGGACAGGGAGCCGCTATGGCTACACCTTC. Its translation: CASSTGTGSRYGYTF.

Concerning this clone itself: The sample has other DNA sequences that encode this CDR3 too. This chain joins TRBV7-2 and TRBJ1-5; D might be TRBD1 (5 bases). Germline loops: CDR1 SGHTA, CDR2 FQGNSA. The CDR3 covers 15 residues. V was clipped by 1 base and J by 2 bases, with 9 bases between them. The CDR3 is CASSLDGRGNQPQHF. The CDR3, as DNA: TGTGCCAGCAGCTTAGATGGCAGGGGCAATCAGCCCCAGCATTTT.